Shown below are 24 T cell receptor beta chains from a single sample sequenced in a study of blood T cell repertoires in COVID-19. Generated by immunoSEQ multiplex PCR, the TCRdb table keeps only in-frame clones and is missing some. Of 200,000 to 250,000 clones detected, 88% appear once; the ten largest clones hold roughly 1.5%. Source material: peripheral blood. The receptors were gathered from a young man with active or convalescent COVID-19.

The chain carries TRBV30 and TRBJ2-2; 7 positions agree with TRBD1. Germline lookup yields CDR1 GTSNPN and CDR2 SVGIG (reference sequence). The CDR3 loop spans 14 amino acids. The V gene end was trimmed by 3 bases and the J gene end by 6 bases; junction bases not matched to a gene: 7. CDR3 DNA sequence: TGTGCCTGGAGAGTGGACAGGTCCGCCGGGGAGCTGTTTTTT. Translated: CAWRVDRSAGELFF. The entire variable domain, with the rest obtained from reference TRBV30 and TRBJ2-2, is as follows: SQTIHQWPATLVQPVGSPLSLECTVEGTSNPNLYWYRQAAGRGLQLLFYSVGIGQISSEVPQNLSASRPQDRQFILSSKKLLLSDSGFYLCAWRVDRSAGELFFGEGSRLTVL.

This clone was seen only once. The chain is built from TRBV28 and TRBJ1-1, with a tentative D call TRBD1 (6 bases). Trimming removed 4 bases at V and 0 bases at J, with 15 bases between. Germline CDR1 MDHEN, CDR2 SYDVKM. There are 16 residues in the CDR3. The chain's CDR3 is CASSWGRQTMNTEAFF. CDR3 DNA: TGTGCCAGCAGTTGGGGGCGTCAAACAATGAACACTGAAGCTTTCTTT.

The CDR3 here is CASSEPGQGLRGNQPQHF. DNA of the CDR3: TGTGCCAGCAGCGAACCGGGACAGGGATTGAGGGGCAATCAGCCCCAGCATTTT. This chain joins TRBV7-8 and TRBJ1-5, with 9 bases identical to TRBD1. The trim removed 5 bases at V and 2 bases at J, leaving 13 bases unmatched. CDR3 size: 18 residues. Germline lookup yields CDR1 SGHVS and CDR2 FQNEAQ.

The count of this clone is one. Written as DNA, the CDR3 is TGTGCCAGCAGCTTGGTCGGGACTAGCACCTACAATGAGCAGTTCTTC. This encodes CASSLVGTSTYNEQFF. The chain joins TRBV5-6 to TRBJ2-1; 9 positions agree with TRBD2. V was pared by 0 bases and J by 2 bases, with 3 bases of the junction left unmatched. Per the germline V gene, CDR1 is SGHDT and CDR2 is YYEEEE. The CDR3 is 16 amino acids.

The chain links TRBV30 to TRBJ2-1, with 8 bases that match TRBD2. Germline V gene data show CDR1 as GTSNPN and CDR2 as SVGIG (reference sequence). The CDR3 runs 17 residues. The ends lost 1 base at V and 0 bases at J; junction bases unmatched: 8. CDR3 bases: TGTGCCTGGAGTGGCCTGCGGGGGGTCAGCTCCTACAATGAGCAGTTCTTC. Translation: CAWSGLRGVSSYNEQFF.

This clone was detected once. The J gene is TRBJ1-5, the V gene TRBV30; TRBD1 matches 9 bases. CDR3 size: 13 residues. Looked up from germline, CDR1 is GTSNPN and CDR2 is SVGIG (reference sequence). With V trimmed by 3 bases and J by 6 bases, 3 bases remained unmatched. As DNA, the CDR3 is TGTGCCTGGAGCACAGGGGGCTCTCAGCCCCAGCATTTT. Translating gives CAWSTGGSQPQHF.

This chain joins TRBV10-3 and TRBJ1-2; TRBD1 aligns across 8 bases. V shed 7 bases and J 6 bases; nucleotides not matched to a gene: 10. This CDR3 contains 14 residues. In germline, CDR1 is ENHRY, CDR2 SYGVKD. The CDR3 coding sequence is TGTGCCATCAAACCCGACAGGGGAGCAGATGGCTACACCTTC. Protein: CAIKPDRGADGYTF.

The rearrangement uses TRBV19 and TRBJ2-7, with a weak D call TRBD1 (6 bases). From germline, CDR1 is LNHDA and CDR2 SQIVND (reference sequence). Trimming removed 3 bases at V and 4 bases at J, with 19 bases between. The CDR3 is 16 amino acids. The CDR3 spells CASSISTGTLPYEQYF. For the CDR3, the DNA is TGTGCCAGTAGTATCTCCACAGGGACGCTACCTTACGAGCAGTACTTC. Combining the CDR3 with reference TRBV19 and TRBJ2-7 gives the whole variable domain DGGITQSPKYLFRKEGQNVTLSCEQNLNHDAMYWYRQDPGQGLRLIYYSQIVNDFQKGDIAEGYSVSREKKESFPLTVTSAQKNPTAFYLCASSISTGTLPYEQYFGPGTRLTVT.

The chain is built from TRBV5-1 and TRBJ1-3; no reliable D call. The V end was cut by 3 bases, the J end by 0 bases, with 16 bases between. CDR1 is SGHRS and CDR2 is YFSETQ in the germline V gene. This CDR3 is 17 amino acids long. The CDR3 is CASSSGLTRISGNTIYF. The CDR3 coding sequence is TGCGCCAGCAGCTCGGGTCTCACTCGCATCTCTGGAAACACCATATATTTT. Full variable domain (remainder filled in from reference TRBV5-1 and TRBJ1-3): KAGVTQTPRYLIKTRGQQVTLSCSPISGHRSVSWYQQTPGQGLQFLFEYFSETQRNKGNFPGRFSGRQFSNSRSEMNVSTLELGDSALYLCASSSGLTRISGNTIYFGEGSWLTVV.

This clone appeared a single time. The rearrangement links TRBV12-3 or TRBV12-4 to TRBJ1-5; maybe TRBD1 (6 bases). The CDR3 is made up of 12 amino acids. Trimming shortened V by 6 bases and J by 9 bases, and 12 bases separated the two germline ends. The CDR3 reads CASRSRGAPQHF. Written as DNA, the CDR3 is TGTGCCAGCAGATCCAGGGGAGCGCCCCAGCATTTT.

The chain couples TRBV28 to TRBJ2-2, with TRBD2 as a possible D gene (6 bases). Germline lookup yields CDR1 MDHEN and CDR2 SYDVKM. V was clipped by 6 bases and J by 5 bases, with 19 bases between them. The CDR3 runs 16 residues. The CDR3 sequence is CASRGGSLTSTGELFF. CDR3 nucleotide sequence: TGTGCCAGCAGGGGGGGTTCCCTGACTAGTACCGGGGAGCTGTTTTTT.

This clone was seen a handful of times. Written as DNA, the CDR3 is TGTGCCAGCAGTTACAGGGGGGGTGAGCAGTTCTTC. Its translation is CASSYRGGEQFF. V is TRBV6-2 or TRBV6-3 and J is TRBJ2-1; weak D call: TRBD2 (7 bases). V was trimmed by 2 bases and J by 9 bases, leaving 8 bases between them. Germline V gene lookup returns CDR1 MNHEY and CDR2 SVGEGT. The CDR3 is 12 amino acids.

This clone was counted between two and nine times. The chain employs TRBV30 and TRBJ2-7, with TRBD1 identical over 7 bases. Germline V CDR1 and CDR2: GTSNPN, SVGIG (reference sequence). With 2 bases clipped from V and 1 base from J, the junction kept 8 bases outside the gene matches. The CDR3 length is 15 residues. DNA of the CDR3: TGTGCCTGGAGTACCCCAGGGACAGTTTCCTACGAGCAGTACTTC. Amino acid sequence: CAWSTPGTVSYEQYF.

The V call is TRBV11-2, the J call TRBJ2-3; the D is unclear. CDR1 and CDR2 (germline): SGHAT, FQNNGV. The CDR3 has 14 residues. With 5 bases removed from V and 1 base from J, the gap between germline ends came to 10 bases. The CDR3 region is CASSRLLRTDTQYF. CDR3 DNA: TGTGCCAGCAGCCGCTTACTCCGCACAGATACGCAGTATTTT.

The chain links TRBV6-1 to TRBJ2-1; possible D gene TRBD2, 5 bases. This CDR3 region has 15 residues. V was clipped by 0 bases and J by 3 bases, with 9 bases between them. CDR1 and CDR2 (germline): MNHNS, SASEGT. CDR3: CASSEAGEGYNEQFF. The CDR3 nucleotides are TGTGCCAGCAGTGAAGCGGGAGAGGGCTACAATGAGCAGTTCTTC.

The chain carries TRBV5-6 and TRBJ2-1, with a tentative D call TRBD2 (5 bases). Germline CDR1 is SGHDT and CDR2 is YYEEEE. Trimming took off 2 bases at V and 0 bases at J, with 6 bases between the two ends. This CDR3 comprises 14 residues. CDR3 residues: CASSFAGSYNEQFF. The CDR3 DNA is TGTGCCAGCAGCTTCGCGGGCTCCTACAATGAGCAGTTCTTC. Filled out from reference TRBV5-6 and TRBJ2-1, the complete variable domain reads DAGVTQSPTHLIKTRGQQVTLRCSPKSGHDTVSWYQQALGQGPQFIFQYYEEEERQRGNFPDRFSGHQFPNYSSELNVNALLLGDSALYLCASSFAGSYNEQFFGPGTRLTVL.

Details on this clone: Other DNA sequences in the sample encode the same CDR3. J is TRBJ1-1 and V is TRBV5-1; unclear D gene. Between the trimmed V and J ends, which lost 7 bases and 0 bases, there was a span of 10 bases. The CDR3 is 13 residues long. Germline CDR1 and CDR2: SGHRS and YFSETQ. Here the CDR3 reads CASSDDMNTEAFF. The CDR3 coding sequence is TGCGCCAGCTCAGACGACATGAACACTGAAGCTTTCTTT.

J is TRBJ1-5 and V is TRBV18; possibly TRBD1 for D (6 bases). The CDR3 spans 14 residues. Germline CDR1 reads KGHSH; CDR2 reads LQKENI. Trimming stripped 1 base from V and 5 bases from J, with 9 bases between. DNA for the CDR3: TGTGCCAGCTCACCACAGGGGGGGGATCAGCCCCAGCATTTT. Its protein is CASSPQGGDQPQHF.

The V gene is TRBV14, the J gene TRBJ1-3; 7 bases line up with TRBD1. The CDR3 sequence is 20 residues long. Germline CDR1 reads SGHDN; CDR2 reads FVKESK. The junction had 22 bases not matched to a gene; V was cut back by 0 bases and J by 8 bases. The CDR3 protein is CASSQDDRVGKTNVLDTIYF. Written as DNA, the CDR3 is TGTGCCAGCAGCCAAGATGACAGGGTTGGAAAAACTAACGTTCTTGACACCATATATTTT.

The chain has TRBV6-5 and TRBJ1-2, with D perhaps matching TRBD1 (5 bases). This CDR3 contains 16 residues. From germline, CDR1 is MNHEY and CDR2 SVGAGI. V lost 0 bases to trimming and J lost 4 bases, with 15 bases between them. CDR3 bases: TGTGCCAGCAGTTACTCGACAGCAACGGGGGGCTATGGCTACACCTTC. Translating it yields CASSYSTATGGYGYTF.

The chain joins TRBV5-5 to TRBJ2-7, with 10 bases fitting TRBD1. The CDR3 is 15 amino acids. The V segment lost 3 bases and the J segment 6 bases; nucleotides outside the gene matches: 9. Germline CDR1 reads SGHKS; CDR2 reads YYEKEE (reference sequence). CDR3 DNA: TGTGCCAGCAGCTCCGACAGGGGGCTTTTCTCCGAGCAGTACTTC. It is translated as CASSSDRGLFSEQYF.

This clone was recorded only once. This CDR3 is CASSESISGSRGGELFF. CDR3 nucleotides: TGTGCCAGCAGTGAATCGATTAGCGGGAGTCGGGGTGGGGAGCTGTTTTTT. V gene TRBV25-1 combines with J gene TRBJ2-2; 9 bases agree with TRBD2. The ends lost 1 base at V and 8 bases at J; junction bases unmatched: 11. The CDR3 is 17 residues long. Germline CDR1 is MGHDK and CDR2 is SYGVNS.

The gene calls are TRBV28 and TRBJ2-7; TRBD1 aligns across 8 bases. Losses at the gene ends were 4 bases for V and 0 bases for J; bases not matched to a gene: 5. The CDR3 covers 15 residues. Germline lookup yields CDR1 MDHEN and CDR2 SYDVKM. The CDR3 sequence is CASSSPGTGSYEQYF. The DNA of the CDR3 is TGTGCCAGCAGTTCCCCCGGGACAGGCTCCTACGAGCAGTACTTC.

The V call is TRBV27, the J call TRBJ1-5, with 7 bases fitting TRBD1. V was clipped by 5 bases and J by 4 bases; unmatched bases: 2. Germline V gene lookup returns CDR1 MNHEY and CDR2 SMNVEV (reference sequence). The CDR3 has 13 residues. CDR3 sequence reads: CASSGTANQPQHF. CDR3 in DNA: TGTGCCAGCAGTGGGACAGCTAATCAGCCCCAGCATTTT.